A selection of T cell receptor beta chains follows, all from one sample in a study of blood T cell repertoires in COVID-19. The assay was immunoSEQ multiplex PCR, and TCRdb's table has in-frame clones only and misses some. This sample yields 150,000 to 170,000 clones, of which 70% to 90% are seen a single time; around 8% belongs to the top ten. Sample: peripheral blood. Receptors originate from a woman aged 60-75 years with COVID-19, enrolled during active disease. The CDR3 runs from the conserved cysteine through the conserved F or W. A D gene is named only where the DNA matches it firmly. Clone size is not always given. Where it is, it says once, few, many or a class for expanded clones.

j_call v_call cdr3_length clone_size d_call cdr3_aa cdr3_nt
TRBJ1-6 TRBV25-1 15 once . CASSESVGEHSPLHF TGTGCCAGCAGTGAATCGGTAGGGGAACATTCACCCCTCCACTTT
TRBJ1-6 TRBV30 12 . TRBD1 CAWDREESPLHF TGTGCCTGGGACAGGGAGGAGTCACCCCTCCACTTT
TRBJ2-1 TRBV10-3 16 . . CAISEQGTKSYNEQFF TGTGCCATCAGTGAGCAGGGGACTAAGTCCTACAATGAGCAGTTCTTC
TRBJ2-2 TRBV11-3 15 . . CASSLASGAGGELFF TGTGCCAGCAGCTTAGCATCGGGTGCTGGCGGGGAGCTGTTTTTT
TRBJ1-5 TRBV21-1 15 . . CASSKVGGGYQPQHF TGTGCCAGCAGCAAAGTAGGAGGGGGCTATCAGCCCCAGCATTTT
TRBJ2-3 TRBV24-1 18 . TRBD2 CATSDSTPGLAPRDTQYF TGTGCCACCAGTGATTCGACTCCGGGACTAGCGCCTCGGGATACGCAGTATTTT
TRBJ2-2 TRBV19 15 . TRBD1 CASSIPGTGSGELFF TGTGCCAGTAGTATCCCCGGGACAGGGTCCGGGGAGCTGTTTTTT
TRBJ2-3 TRBV5-1 15 . . CASSLVPSATDTQYF TGCGCCAGCAGCTTGGTTCCTAGCGCGACAGACACGCAGTATTTT
TRBJ1-5 TRBV2 13 . . CASSESIDTWCHF TGTGCCAGCAGTGAAAGTATTGACACCTGGTGTCATTTT
TRBJ2-7 TRBV9 14 . . CASSVDSATYEQYF TGTGCCAGCAGCGTAGATAGCGCCACCTACGAGCAGTACTTC
TRBJ1-1 TRBV3-1/TRBV3-2 14 . . CASSPATVNTEAFF TGTGCCAGCAGCCCCGCGACAGTGAACACTGAAGCTTTCTTT
TRBJ2-5 TRBV18 13 . . CASSPNQGETQYF TGTGCCAGCTCACCGAATCAGGGGGAGACCCAGTACTTC
TRBJ2-2 TRBV7-2 16 few TRBD2 CASSLRLAGVGGELFF TGTGCCAGCAGCTTAAGGCTAGCGGGGGTTGGAGGGGAGCTGTTTTTT
TRBJ1-2 TRBV29-1 12 . TRBD1 CSVTGRIYGYTF TGCAGCGTGACAGGGCGTATCTATGGCTACACCTTC
TRBJ2-1 TRBV10-2 12 . . CASSSWANEQFF TGCGCCAGCAGTTCGTGGGCTAATGAGCAGTTCTTC
TRBJ1-1 TRBV6-5 15 . TRBD1 CASSRKTGGNTEAFF TGTGCCAGCAGTCGAAAAACAGGGGGGAACACTGAAGCTTTCTTT
TRBJ2-1 TRBV5-1 15 . TRBD1 CASSSGTGYYNEQFF TGCGCCAGCAGCTCCGGGACAGGGTATTACAATGAGCAGTTCTTC
TRBJ2-2 TRBV6-5 13 many TRBD2 CASTLAGTGELFF TGTGCCAGCACACTAGCGGGGACCGGGGAGCTGTTTTTT
TRBJ2-4 TRBV2 16 . TRBD1 CASSDSDRGAKNIQYF TGTGCCAGCAGTGATTCCGACAGGGGAGCCAAAAACATTCAGTACTTC
TRBJ2-7 TRBV19 15 . . CASSTYRVTPYEQYF TGTGCCAGTAGTACCTACAGGGTCACCCCCTACGAGCAGTACTTC
TRBJ1-1 TRBV12-3/TRBV12-4 13 . . CASSLELNTEAFF TGTGCCAGCAGTTTAGAGCTGAACACTGAAGCTTTCTTT
TRBJ1-2 TRBV5-1 15 . TRBD1 CASSLGQGNIDGYTF TGCGCCAGCAGCTTGGGACAGGGGAATATTGATGGCTACACCTTC
TRBJ1-1 TRBV2 13 . . CASSEFRNTEAFF TGTGCCAGCAGTGAATTCCGGAACACTGAAGCTTTCTTT
TRBJ1-2 TRBV6-4 17 . TRBD1 CASSPSGGTGGYYGYTF TGTGCCAGCAGTCCCTCTGGAGGGACAGGGGGTTACTATGGCTACACCTTC
TRBJ1-2 TRBV19 16 . TRBD1 CASSMTGQRFSQGYTF TGTGCCAGTAGTATGACGGGACAGCGCTTTTCGCAGGGCTACACCTTC
TRBJ2-5 TRBV5-1 13 . . CASSTTYQETQYF TGCGCCAGCAGCACTACGTATCAAGAGACCCAGTACTTC
TRBJ1-2 TRBV19 14 . . CASSIGAGREGYTF TGTGCCAGTAGTATCGGTGCAGGAAGAGAGGGCTACACCTTC
TRBJ1-2 TRBV4-2 14 . TRBD1 CASSQATGAYGYTF TGTGCCAGCAGCCAAGCCACAGGGGCCTATGGCTACACCTTC
TRBJ2-5 TRBV7-7 14 once . CASSSSALRETQYF TGTGCCAGCAGCTCCTCCGCCCTGAGGGAGACCCAGTACTTC
TRBJ2-1 TRBV24-1 16 . TRBD1 CATSDYDRVHVNEQFF TGTGCCACCAGTGATTACGACAGGGTGCACGTGAATGAGCAGTTCTTC
TRBJ1-6 TRBV6-1 15 . TRBD1 CASSEMAGGNSPLHF TGTGCCAGCAGTGAAATGGCAGGGGGTAATTCACCCCTCCACTTT
TRBJ2-5 TRBV5-1 15 . . CASSTLPLRQETQYF TGCGCCAGCAGCACGTTACCACTACGACAAGAGACCCAGTACTTC
TRBJ2-1 TRBV2 15 few TRBD1 CASRDRGLNYNEQFF TGTGCCAGCAGAGACAGGGGGCTCAATTACAATGAGCAGTTCTTC
TRBJ2-7 TRBV3-1/TRBV3-2 15 . TRBD2 CASSVAGERSYEQYF TGTGCCAGCAGCGTAGCGGGAGAGCGCTCCTACGAGCAGTACTTC
TRBJ1-1 TRBV4-2 15 . . CASSQDRQGWTEAFF TGTGCCAGCAGCCAAGATAGGCAGGGTTGGACTGAAGCTTTCTTT
TRBJ2-5 TRBV11-3 16 . TRBD2 CASSPGTSGGEETQYF TGTGCCAGCAGCCCAGGGACTAGCGGGGGGGAAGAGACCCAGTACTTC
TRBJ1-1 TRBV5-1 15 . TRBD1 CASSLQGQRGTEAFF TGCGCCAGCAGCTTACAGGGGCAAAGGGGCACTGAAGCTTTCTTT
TRBJ2-6 TRBV18 18 . TRBD1 CASSPWDRFLSGANVLTF TGTGCCAGCTCACCCTGGGACAGGTTCCTCTCTGGGGCCAACGTCCTGACTTTC
TRBJ2-5 TRBV24-1 15 . . CATSDPSTSQETQYF TGTGCCACCAGTGATCCCTCGACAAGCCAAGAGACCCAGTACTTC
TRBJ1-3 TRBV3-1/TRBV3-2 17 . TRBD1 CASSLIPMDRAGNTIYF TGTGCCAGCAGCCTAATCCCCATGGACAGGGCCGGAAACACCATATATTTT
TRBJ1-5 TRBV6-5 14 . . CASSYSAGNQPQHF TGTGCCAGCAGTTACTCGGCCGGCAATCAGCCCCAGCATTTT
TRBJ1-2 TRBV5-1 13 . . CASSLEDSYGYTF TGCGCCAGCAGCTTGGAGGACAGCTATGGCTACACCTTC
TRBJ2-3 TRBV7-7 15 once TRBD1 CASSWGTGGTDTQYF TGTGCTAGCAGCTGGGGGACAGGGGGGACAGATACGCAGTATTTT
TRBJ2-1 TRBV19 13 . . CASIARKDNEQFF TGTGCCAGTATCGCGAGAAAAGACAATGAGCAGTTCTTC
TRBJ1-2 TRBV5-6 15 few TRBD1 CASSAPGQGAYGYTF TGTGCCAGCAGCGCCCCGGGACAGGGCGCCTATGGCTACACCTTC
TRBJ1-2 TRBV24-1 14 . . CATSDFGQASGYTF TGTGCCACCAGTGATTTCGGACAAGCATCTGGCTACACCTTC
TRBJ2-6 TRBV18 15 . . CASSPSLAGANVLTF TGTGCCAGCTCACCAAGCCTGGCTGGGGCCAACGTCCTGACTTTC
TRBJ1-5 TRBV6-6 14 once . CASTDQFEHQPQHF TGTGCCAGCACTGATCAGTTCGAACATCAGCCCCAGCATTTT
TRBJ1-5 TRBV7-9 13 . . CASSLARGQPQHF TGTGCCAGCAGCTTAGCGAGAGGTCAGCCCCAGCATTTT
TRBJ2-1 TRBV4-1 16 . TRBD2 CASSQEGTSGYNEQFF TGCGCCAGCAGCCAAGAAGGGACTAGCGGGTACAATGAGCAGTTCTTC
TRBJ1-1 TRBV2 15 . TRBD1 CASRERTGGYTEAFF TGTGCCAGCAGGGAAAGGACAGGGGGATACACTGAAGCTTTCTTT
TRBJ2-7 TRBV3-1/TRBV3-2 15 . TRBD2 CASSPLGIAGVEQYF TGTGCCAGCAGCCCCCTTGGGATAGCGGGAGTCGAGCAGTACTTC
TRBJ1-5 TRBV7-9 14 . . CASSQATPNQPQHF TGTGCCAGCAGCCAAGCGACTCCCAATCAGCCCCAGCATTTT
TRBJ2-3 TRBV29-1 15 . . CSVESSGDYTDTQYF TGCAGCGTTGAAAGTAGCGGTGATTACACAGATACGCAGTATTTT
TRBJ1-6 TRBV5-1 15 . TRBD1 CASNLGDRELTPLHF TGCGCCAGCAACCTCGGGGACAGGGAGTTAACACCCCTCCACTTT